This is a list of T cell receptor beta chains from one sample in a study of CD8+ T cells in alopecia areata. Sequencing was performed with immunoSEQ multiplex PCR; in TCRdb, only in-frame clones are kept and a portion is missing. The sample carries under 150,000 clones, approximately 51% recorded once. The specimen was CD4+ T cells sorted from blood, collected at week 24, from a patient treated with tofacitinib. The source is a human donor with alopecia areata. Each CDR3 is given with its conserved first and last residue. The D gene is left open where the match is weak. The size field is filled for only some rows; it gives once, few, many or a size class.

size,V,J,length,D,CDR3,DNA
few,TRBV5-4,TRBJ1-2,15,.,CASSLAGVGGYGYTF,TGTGCCAGCAGCTTGGCGGGGGTTGGCGGCTATGGCTACACCTTC
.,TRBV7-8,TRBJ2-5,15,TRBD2,CASSWGGRSEETQYF,TGTGCCAGCAGCTGGGGGGGTAGGTCTGAAGAGACCCAGTACTTC
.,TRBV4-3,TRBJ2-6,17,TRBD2,CASSQEVGGRGANVLTF,TGCGCCAGCAGCCAAGAAGTCGGCGGGAGGGGGGCCAACGTCCTGACTTTC
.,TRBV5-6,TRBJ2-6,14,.,CASSSLDRANVLTF,TGTGCCAGCAGCTCTTTAGACAGGGCCAACGTCCTGACTTTC
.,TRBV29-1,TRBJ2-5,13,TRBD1,CSASGQGSQTQYF,TGCAGCGCTTCGGGACAGGGGTCGCAGACCCAGTACTTC
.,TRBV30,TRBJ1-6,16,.,CAWSVDRPTDNSPLHF,TGTGCCTGGAGTGTGGACCGGCCAACCGATAATTCACCCCTCCACTTT
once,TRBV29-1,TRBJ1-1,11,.,CSVTIQTEAFF,TGCAGCGTTACAATCCAGACTGAAGCTTTCTTT
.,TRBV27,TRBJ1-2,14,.,CASSLGRSTYGYTF,TGTGCCAGCAGTTTGGGGAGATCCACCTATGGCTACACCTTC
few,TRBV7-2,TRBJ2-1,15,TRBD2,CASSSTSGQYNEQFF,TGTGCCAGCAGCTCGACTAGCGGACAATACAATGAGCAGTTCTTC
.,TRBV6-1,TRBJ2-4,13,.,CASSEARVDIQYF,TGTGCCAGCAGTGAAGCGAGGGTGGACATTCAGTACTTC
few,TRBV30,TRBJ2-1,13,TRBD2,CAWSKSGGNEQFF,TGTGCCTGGAGTAAAAGCGGGGGAAATGAGCAGTTCTTC
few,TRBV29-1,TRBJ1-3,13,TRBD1,CSVTTGIGNTIYF,TGCAGCGTAACGACAGGGATTGGAAACACCATATATTTT
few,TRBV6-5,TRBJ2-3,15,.,CASQSGPVDGDTQYF,TGTGCCAGCCAAAGCGGGCCAGTCGACGGAGATACGCAGTATTTT
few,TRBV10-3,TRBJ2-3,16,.,CAISAADYRGTDTQYF,TGTGCCATCAGTGCGGCGGACTACAGGGGCACAGATACGCAGTATTTT
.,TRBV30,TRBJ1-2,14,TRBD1,CAWSGDRTGGGYTF,TGTGCCTGGAGCGGGGACCGGACAGGGGGTGGCTACACCTTC
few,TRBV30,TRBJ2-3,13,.,CAWSVKGTDTQYF,TGTGCCTGGAGTGTAAAGGGGACAGATACGCAGTATTTT
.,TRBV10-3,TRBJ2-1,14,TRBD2,CAIRDLAGRNEQFF,TGTGCCATCAGAGACCTAGCGGGGAGGAATGAGCAGTTCTTC
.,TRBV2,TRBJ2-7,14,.,CASSIDISGYEQYF,TGTGCCAGCAGCATTGACATTTCGGGCTACGAGCAGTACTTC
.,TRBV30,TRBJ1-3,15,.,CAWSEEGHSGNTIYF,TGTGCCTGGAGTGAAGAGGGCCACTCTGGAAACACCATATATTTT
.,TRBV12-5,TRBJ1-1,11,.,CASAEISEAFF,TGTGCAAGTGCAGAAATTTCTGAAGCTTTCTTT
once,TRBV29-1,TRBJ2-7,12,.,CSVVGGGGEQYF,TGCAGCGTGGTCGGAGGTGGGGGCGAGCAGTACTTC
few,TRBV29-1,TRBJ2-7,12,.,CSVVEGVYEQYF,TGCAGCGTTGTGGAGGGTGTCTACGAGCAGTACTTC
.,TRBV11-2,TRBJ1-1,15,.,CASSLNGVQKTEAFF,TGTGCCAGCAGCTTAAACGGGGTCCAGAAGACTGAAGCTTTCTTT
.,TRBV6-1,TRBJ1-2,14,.,CASRIDRANYGYTF,TGTGCCAGCAGGATAGACAGAGCTAACTATGGCTACACCTTC
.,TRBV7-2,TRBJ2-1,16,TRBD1,CASSFEDRRGRNEQFF,TGTGCCAGCAGCTTTGAGGACAGGCGAGGTAGGAATGAGCAGTTCTTC
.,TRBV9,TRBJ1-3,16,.,CASSVAGLLSGNTIYF,TGTGCCAGCAGCGTAGCGGGACTACTCTCTGGAAACACCATATATTTT
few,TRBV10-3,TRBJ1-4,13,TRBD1,CAIATGMNEKLFF,TGTGCCATTGCGACAGGGATGAATGAAAAACTGTTTTTT
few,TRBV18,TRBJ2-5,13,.,CASSPSLTETQYF,TGTGCCAGCTCACCAAGCCTCACGGAGACCCAGTACTTC
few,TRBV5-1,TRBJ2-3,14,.,CASSSGTYTDTQYF,TGCGCCAGCAGCTCCGGGACCTACACAGATACGCAGTATTTT
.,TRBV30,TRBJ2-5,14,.,CAWSDQATKETQYF,TGTGCCTGGAGTGATCAGGCCACCAAAGAGACCCAGTACTTC
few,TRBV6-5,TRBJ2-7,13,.,CASSHRVGHEQYF,TGTGCCAGCAGCCACAGGGTTGGGCACGAGCAGTACTTC
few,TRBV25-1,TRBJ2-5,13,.,CASSVGVQETQYF,TGTGCCAGCAGTGTAGGGGTCCAAGAGACCCAGTACTTC
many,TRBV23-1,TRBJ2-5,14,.,CASRRTHGQRTQYF,TGCGCCAGCAGGAGAACGCACGGACAGCGGACCCAGTACTTC
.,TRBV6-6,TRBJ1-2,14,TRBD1,CASSTGQAHYGYTF,TGTGCCAGCAGCACGGGACAGGCCCACTATGGCTACACCTTC
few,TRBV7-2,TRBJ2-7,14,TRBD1,CASSLGQGYYEQYF,TGTGCCAGCAGCTTGGGACAGGGATACTACGAGCAGTACTTC
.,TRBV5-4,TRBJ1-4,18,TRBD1,CASSTNRDRGTTNEKLFF,TGTGCCAGCAGCACAAACCGGGACAGGGGGACAACTAATGAAAAACTGTTTTTT
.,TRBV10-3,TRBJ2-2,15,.,CAITEREGGTGELFF,TGTGCCATCACCGAACGAGAGGGCGGCACCGGGGAGCTGTTTTTT
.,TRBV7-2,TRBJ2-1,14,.,CASSLEQVGNEQFF,TGTGCCAGCAGCTTAGAACAGGTTGGGAATGAGCAGTTCTTC
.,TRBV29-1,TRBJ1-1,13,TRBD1,CSALDRGLGEAFF,TGCAGCGCTTTAGACAGGGGGCTAGGTGAAGCTTTCTTT
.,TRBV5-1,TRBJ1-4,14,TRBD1,CASSPTGGYEKLFF,TGCGCCAGCAGCCCGACAGGGGGTTACGAAAAACTGTTTTTT
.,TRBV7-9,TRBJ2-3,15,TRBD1,CASSSGQGSTDTQYF,TGTGCCAGCAGCTCCGGACAGGGGAGCACAGATACGCAGTATTTT
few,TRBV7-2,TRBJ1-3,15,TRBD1,CASSPRTGSGNTIYF,TGTGCCAGCAGCCCGCGGACAGGGTCTGGAAACACCATATATTTT
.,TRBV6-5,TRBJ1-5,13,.,CASQGTSNQPQHF,TGTGCCAGCCAAGGCACTAGCAATCAGCCCCAGCATTTT
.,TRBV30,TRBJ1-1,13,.,CAFLPGMVTEAFF,TGTGCCTTTCTCCCAGGGATGGTCACTGAAGCTTTCTTT
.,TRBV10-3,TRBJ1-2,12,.,CAISESVFGYTF,TGTGCCATCAGTGAATCTGTCTTTGGCTACACCTTC
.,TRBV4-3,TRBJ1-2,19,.,CASSQDSLRSTGGSYGYTF,TGCGCCAGCAGCCAAGATTCCCTGCGGAGTACAGGAGGAAGCTATGGCTACACCTTC
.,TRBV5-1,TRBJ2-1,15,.,CASSLGQLLNNEQFF,TGCGCCAGCAGCCTGGGACAACTGCTAAACAATGAGCAGTTCTTC
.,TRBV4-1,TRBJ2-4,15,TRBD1,CASSPSGTGQNIQYF,TGCGCCAGCAGCCCTTCAGGGACAGGGCAAAACATTCAGTACTTC
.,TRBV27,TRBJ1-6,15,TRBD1,CASSMRTGGNSPLHF,TGTGCCAGCAGTATGCGGACAGGGGGAAATTCACCCCTCCACTTT
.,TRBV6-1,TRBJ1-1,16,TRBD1,CASSVTGAISLGEAFF,TGTGCCAGCAGTGTTACAGGGGCAATAAGCCTGGGTGAAGCTTTCTTT
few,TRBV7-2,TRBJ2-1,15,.,CASSLDGGRSDEQFF,TGTGCCAGCAGCTTAGACGGGGGCCGGTCCGATGAGCAGTTCTTC
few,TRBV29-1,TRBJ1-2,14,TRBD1,CSVTRQGQNYGYTF,TGCAGCGTAACCAGACAGGGCCAAAACTATGGCTACACCTTC